This is a list of T cell receptor beta chains from one sample in a study of cytomegalovirus exposure and HLA in healthy donors. Assay used: immunoSEQ multiplex PCR; TCRdb lists only in-frame clones, some missing. The sample yields some 85,000 clones, more than 70% seen once. The sequencing sample was made of PBMCs. Source of these receptors: a man younger than 40 in good health and CMV-seronegative. Both conserved end residues are trimmed from each CDR3.

CDR3 protein: AWSESLNTEAF
V gene: TRBV30
J gene: TRBJ1-1

CDR3 protein: ASSPSTGNGREQF
V gene: TRBV18
J gene: TRBJ2-1

CDR3 protein: ASSIAGGPIKNIQY
V gene: TRBV28
J gene: TRBJ2-4

CDR3 protein: ASSFGQGDTEAF
V gene: TRBV7-9
J gene: TRBJ1-1

CDR3 protein: AWSPYRRGAFGYT
V gene: TRBV30
J gene: TRBJ1-2

CDR3 protein: ASSSPVQGRGEAF
V gene: TRBV27
J gene: TRBJ1-1

CDR3 protein: SVEGLRLAGVTEQF
V gene: TRBV29-1
J gene: TRBJ2-1

CDR3 protein: ASRTGSQTGNTIY
V gene: TRBV6-5
J gene: TRBJ1-3

CDR3 protein: ASSASGRGLTEAF
V gene: TRBV28
J gene: TRBJ1-1

CDR3 protein: ASSQKGTSGRTSTDTQY
V gene: TRBV4-1
J gene: TRBJ2-3